The clone carrying this TCR beta chain was seen a few times. This entry comes from a study of T cells after posttransplantation cyclophosphamide. The data were produced by immunoSEQ multiplex PCR, yet TCRdb's version contains in-frame clones alone and is incomplete. The top ten hold approximately 12% of the sample, which has some 1,700 clones, around 80% seen once. CDR1 is MNHEY, CDR2 SVGAGI, per germline. Unmatched junction bases numbered 9, after V lost 11 bases and J lost 3 bases. The CDR3 has 13 amino acids. The sequenced sample consisted of CD8+ T cells sorted from bone marrow. The clonotype originates from a woman aged 45 to 65 in good health and a related stem cell transplant donor. The rearrangement links TRBV6-5 to TRBJ1-1; TRBD1 matches at 7 bases. CDR3 bases: TGTGCCGTCCAGACAGGGTGGTACACTGAAGCTTTCTTT. It yields the protein CAVQTGWYTEAFF.